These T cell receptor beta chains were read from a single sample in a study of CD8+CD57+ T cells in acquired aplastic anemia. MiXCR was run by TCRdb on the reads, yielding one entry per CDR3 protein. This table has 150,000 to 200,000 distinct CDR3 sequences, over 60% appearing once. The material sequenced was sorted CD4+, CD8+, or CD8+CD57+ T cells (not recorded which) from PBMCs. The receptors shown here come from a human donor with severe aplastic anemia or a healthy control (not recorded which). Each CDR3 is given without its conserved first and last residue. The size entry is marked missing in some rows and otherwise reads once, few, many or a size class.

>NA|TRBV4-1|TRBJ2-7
ASSQDEWGPGQY
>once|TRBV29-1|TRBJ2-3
SVERQGDLGDTQY
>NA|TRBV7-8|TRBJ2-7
ASSLKRSQRRDEQY
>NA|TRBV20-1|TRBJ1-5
SATKTGVNQPQH
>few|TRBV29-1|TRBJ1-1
SVGHGLSNTEAF
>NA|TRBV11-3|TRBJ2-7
ASSRTSRGSYEQY
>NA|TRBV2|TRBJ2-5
ASSGGGTYQPQY
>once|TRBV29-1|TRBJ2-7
SVEGGSRNEQY
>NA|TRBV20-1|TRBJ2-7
SASGRANEQY
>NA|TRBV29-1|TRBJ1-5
SVWTGGNQPQH
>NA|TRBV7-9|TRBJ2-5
ASSLETGAAQKTQY
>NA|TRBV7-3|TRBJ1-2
ASSLTGWGTNYGYT
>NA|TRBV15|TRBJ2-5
ATSRAGNRGLADGREETQY
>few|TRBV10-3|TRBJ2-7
AISGFLGQGSHEQY
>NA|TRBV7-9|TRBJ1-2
ASSQRTGTDYGYT
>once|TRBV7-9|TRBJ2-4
ASSLPRTSGGAKNIQY
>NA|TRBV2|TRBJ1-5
ASSGLSSNQPQH
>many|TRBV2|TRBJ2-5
ASKGLQETQY
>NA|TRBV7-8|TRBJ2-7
ASSFRPFSGSFGYEQY
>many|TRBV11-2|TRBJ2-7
ASSYQGVSYEQY
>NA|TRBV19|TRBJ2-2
ATNSGTGVDTGELF
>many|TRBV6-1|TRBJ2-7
ASIPDRGYEQY
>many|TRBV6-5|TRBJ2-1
ASSQSRDTAYNEQF
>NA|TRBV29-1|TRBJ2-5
SVSSTETRY